This entry lists 31 T cell receptor beta chains sequenced from one sample in a study of vaccination effects on CD4 cells after COVID-19. Their cognate antigens are unknown. This table comes from immunoSEQ multiplex PCR, and its TCRdb copy is limited to in-frame clones, with some not included. This table holds about 66,000 clones, 76% found once. Sequencing was preceded by expansion of antigen-specific CD4+ T cells with viral peptide pools in the ViraFEST assay. Investigators separated out CD4+ T cells once more than nine days of culture had passed. As their vaccination, participants received two doses of either BNT162b2 or mRNA-1273. The source was CD4+ T cells from PBMCs cultured with HCoV-OC43 spike peptides, collected after COVID-19 vaccination. Subset defined: HCoV-OC43 spike overlapping peptide pool stimulation. These receptors all stem from a human donor who received a COVID-19 vaccine.

This rearrangement joins TRBV6-6 to TRBJ2-7; D ambiguous. This CDR3 has 13 amino acids. Trimming stripped 11 bases from V and 4 bases from J, with 18 bases between. Germline V gene data show CDR1 as MNHNY and CDR2 as SVGAGI (reference sequence). The CDR3 DNA sequence: TGTGCCGTCTCACCTGTTGGGAATTACGAGCAGTACGTC. Protein: CAVSPVGNYEQYV.

This chain uses TRBV18 with TRBJ2-7; 11 positions match TRBD2. This CDR3 spans 15 amino acids. Trimming cost V 5 bases and J 4 bases; bases outside gene matches: 7. CDR1 and CDR2 (germline): KGHSH, LQKENI. CDR3: CASSVTSGGLYEQYV. CDR3 bases: TGTGCCAGCTCAGTCACTAGCGGGGGCCTATACGAGCAGTACGTC.

The genes are TRBV7-2 and TRBJ1-2; D unresolved. CDR3 length: 12 residues. Germline CDR1 reads SGHTA; CDR2 reads FQGNSA. Between the trimmed V and J ends, which lost 2 bases and 8 bases, there was a span of 9 bases. In DNA form, the CDR3 reads TGTGCCAGCAGCTTATCAGCCGCGGGCTACACCTTC. This sequence encodes CASSLSAAGYTF.

The chain links TRBV11-2 to TRBJ2-3; TRBD2 matches 7 bases. The CDR3 totals 15 residues. J was trimmed by 5 bases and V by 8 bases; bases with no gene match: 13. Germline V lookup: CDR1 SGHAT, CDR2 FQNNGV. In DNA, the CDR3 is TGTGCCAGCTCCCCCTTCTGGCGGGGGAGAGATACGCAGTATTTT. It specifies CASSPFWRGRDTQYF.

This chain links TRBV5-1 with TRBJ2-3; D may match TRBD1 or TRBD2 (6 bases each). The germline gives CDR1 SGHRS, CDR2 YFSETQ. V was pared by 4 bases and J by 2 bases, with 14 bases between. The CDR3 spans 15 residues. This CDR3 is CASSLRGVNTDTQYF. CDR3 nucleotide sequence: TGCGCCAGCAGCCTGAGGGGGGTCAACACAGATACGCAGTATTTT. The entire variable domain, with the rest obtained from reference TRBV5-1 and TRBJ2-3, is as follows: KAGVTQTPRYLIKTRGQQVTLSCSPISGHRSVSWYQQTPGQGLQFLFEYFSETQRNKGNFPGRFSGRQFSNSRSEMNVSTLELGDSALYLCASSLRGVNTDTQYFGPGTRLTVL.

This clone turned up a few times. The V and J genes are TRBV18 and TRBJ1-4; D is perhaps TRBD1 (5 bases). V was trimmed by 3 bases and J by 8 bases, leaving 16 bases between them. There are 15 residues in the CDR3. Germline values: CDR1 KGHSH, CDR2 LQKENI. CDR3 region: CASSPIRDQREKLFF. The CDR3 DNA reads TGTGCCAGCTCACCGATCCGGGACCAAAGGGAAAAACTGTTTTTT.

This clone has only a few counts. The chain combines TRBV10-1 with TRBJ1-1; D remains unclear. Trimming took 7 bases from V and 0 from J, leaving 3 bases between them. This CDR3 is 11 amino acids long. Germline lookup yields CDR1 WNHNN and CDR2 SYGVQD (reference sequence). The CDR3 DNA reads TGCGCCAGCAAGGTGAACACTGAAGCTTTCTTT. Its protein product is CASKVNTEAFF.

This clone has more than one count but fewer than ten. This chain joins TRBV5-1 and TRBJ2-1, with D unresolved. CDR3 length: 12 residues. The germline gives CDR1 SGHRS, CDR2 YFSETQ. Trimming pared 8 bases from V and 8 bases from J, leaving 14 bases between. Here the CDR3 DNA reads TGCGCCAGTTCCAATAGGGTCGATGAGCAGTTCTTC. Protein sequence: CASSNRVDEQFF.

This chain uses TRBV6-5 with TRBJ1-1; D is possibly TRBD1 (5 bases). The ends were cut back, 0 bases at V and 3 bases at J, with 11 bases in the middle. The CDR3 has 15 residues. From germline, CDR1 is MNHEY and CDR2 SVGAGI. The CDR3 sequence: CASSYSSRADTEAFF. The DNA of the CDR3 is TGTGCCAGCAGTTACTCGAGCAGGGCGGACACTGAAGCTTTCTTT.

The J gene is TRBJ1-1, the V gene TRBV24-1, with D uncertain. The V gene's germline CDR1 is KGHDR and CDR2 SFDVKD. V lost 3 bases and J lost 4, with 11 bases in between. This CDR3 is 14 amino acids long. Here the CDR3 DNA reads TGTGCCACCAGTGATCCCGCCCGAGGCACTGAAGCTTTCTTT. It codes for CATSDPARGTEAFF.

This sequence joins TRBV12-3 or TRBV12-4 and TRBJ2-1; perhaps TRBD1 as D (6 bases). V lost 5 bases to trimming and J lost 8 bases, with 10 bases between them. The length of the CDR3 is 12 residues. CDR3 nucleotide sequence: TGTGCCAGCAGTCAGGGGCGGGATGAGCAGTTCTTC. Residues: CASSQGRDEQFF.

The V and J genes are TRBV30 and TRBJ2-3; TRBD1 might be the D (5 bases). Per germline, CDR1 GTSNPN and CDR2 SVGIG (reference sequence). CDR3 length: 13 amino acids. The germline V and J ends were trimmed by 5 bases and 1 base, with 10 bases remaining between them. The CDR3 here is CAWDGARTDTQYF. The CDR3, as DNA: TGTGCCTGGGATGGGGCCCGCACAGATACGCAGTATTTT.

The V gene is TRBV18, the J gene TRBJ2-3; a weak D match, TRBD1 (5 bases). This CDR3 comprises 14 residues. Per germline, CDR1 KGHSH and CDR2 LQKENI. Trimming shortened V by 3 bases and J by 4 bases, and 11 bases separated the two germline ends. The CDR3 nucleotides read TGTGCCAGCTCACCGGGGCCGGCCCCAGATACGCAGTATTTT. It codes for CASSPGPAPDTQYF.

J is TRBJ2-3 and V is TRBV6-4; TRBD2 agrees at 8 bases. The germline CDR1 and CDR2 sequences are MRHNA and SNTAGT. The V gene end was trimmed by 0 bases and the J gene end by 2 bases; junction bases not matched to a gene: 7. The CDR3 consists of 17 residues. This CDR3 is CASSDSTRGASTDTQYF. Here the CDR3 DNA reads TGTGCCAGCAGTGACTCGACGCGGGGGGCCTCCACAGATACGCAGTATTTT.

This clone has a handful of counts. The CDR3 nucleotides read TGTGCCAGCAGCCCTACCAGCGCCTATAATTCACCCCTCCACTTT. This sequence encodes CASSPTSAYNSPLHF. The chain employs TRBV9 and TRBJ1-6; no firm D call. CDR3 length: 15 amino acids. The germline V gene has CDR1 SGDLS and CDR2 YYNGEE. With 4 bases removed from V and 2 bases from J, the gap between germline ends came to 10 bases.

This chain joins TRBV7-7 and TRBJ2-5; tentative D call: TRBD2 (5 bases). The CDR3 consists of 14 residues. The V gene's germline CDR1 is SSHAT and CDR2 FNYEAQ (reference sequence). The V and J ends lost 5 bases and 1 base respectively, with 11 bases between them. The DNA for the CDR3 is TGTGCCAGCAGCCCGGGGATCCTCCAAGAGACCCAGTACTTC. Protein product: CASSPGILQETQYF.

This clone was found a few times. The chain has TRBV7-3 and TRBJ2-1, with 8 bases aligning to TRBD2. The germline CDR1 and CDR2 sequences are SGHTA and FQGTGA. CDR3 size: 15 residues. With 1 base clipped from V and 4 bases from J, the junction kept 3 bases outside the gene matches. The chain's CDR3 is CASSLSTSGYNEQFF. CDR3 sequence (DNA): TGTGCCAGCAGCTTAAGCACTAGCGGATACAATGAGCAGTTCTTC.

This clone was recorded only once. This chain uses TRBV7-2 with TRBJ2-3; tentatively, D is TRBD1 or TRBD2 (5 bases each). The CDR3 is 16 amino acids. CDR1 SGHTA and CDR2 FQGNSA come from the germline V gene. The germline V and J ends were trimmed by 6 bases and 3 bases, with 19 bases remaining between them. The CDR3 loop is CASRVSGGGRTDTQYF. CDR3 DNA sequence: TGTGCCAGCAGGGTTTCCGGTGGGGGAAGAACAGATACGCAGTATTTT.

The chain links TRBV14 to TRBJ2-7; D remains ambiguous. The CDR3 totals 13 residues. The germline V and J ends were trimmed by 4 bases and 6 bases, with 13 bases remaining between them. CDR1 SGHDN and CDR2 FVKESK come from the germline V gene. DNA of the CDR3: TGTGCCAGCAGCCTATGGGCGGTATCCGAGCAGTACGTC. This encodes CASSLWAVSEQYV.

The chain carries TRBV18 and TRBJ1-2; perhaps TRBD1 as D (6 bases). Germline loops: CDR1 KGHSH, CDR2 LQKENI. CDR3 length: 16 residues. Trimming removed 8 bases at V and 0 bases at J, with 19 bases between. The CDR3 loop reads CASTLGVDRANYGYTF. Written as DNA, the CDR3 is TGTGCCAGCACTCTGGGGGTGGACAGAGCTAACTATGGCTACACCTTC.

The V gene is TRBV24-1, the J gene TRBJ2-7; D not resolved. The ends were cut back, 10 bases at V and 3 bases at J, with 18 bases in the middle. The CDR3 loop spans 14 amino acids. The V gene's germline CDR1 is KGHDR and CDR2 SFDVKD. The CDR3 loop is CATPLRFKGYEQYV. CDR3 DNA sequence: TGTGCCACTCCGTTGAGATTTAAAGGCTACGAGCAGTACGTC.

This clone has only a few counts. The genes are TRBV28 and TRBJ1-4, with TRBD1 matching over 7 bases. CDR1 and CDR2 (germline): MDHEN, SYDVKM. J lost 2 bases, V lost 4 bases, and 7 bases had no gene match. The CDR3 is made up of 16 amino acids. CDR3 nucleotides: TGTGCCAGCAGTTCCCCAGGGGGAGCGACTAATGAAAAACTGTTTTTT. Translated, it gives CASSSPGGATNEKLFF.

The V and J genes are TRBV11-3 and TRBJ2-1; tentatively, D is TRBD2 (6 bases). This CDR3 contains 13 residues. Germline V gene sequence: CDR1 SGHNT, CDR2 YENEEA. V was shortened by 5 bases and J by 7 bases, with 12 bases between the two germline ends. CDR3 sequence reads: CASSQVGGNEQFF. In nucleotides, the CDR3 is TGTGCCAGCAGCCAGGTTGGGGGGAATGAGCAGTTCTTC. Drawing the rest from reference TRBV11-3 and TRBJ2-1, the complete variable domain is EAGVVQSPRYKIIEKKQPVAFWCNPISGHNTLYWYLQNLGQGPELLIRYENEEAVDDSQLPKDRFSAERLKGVDSTLKIQPAELGDSAVYLCASSQVGGNEQFFGPGTRLTVL.

The chain uses TRBV9 and TRBJ1-5; perhaps TRBD1 as D (5 bases). Germline V lookup: CDR1 SGDLS, CDR2 YYNGEE. The germline V and J ends were trimmed by 5 bases and 5 bases, with 11 bases remaining between them. The CDR3 is made up of 13 amino acids. In DNA form, the CDR3 reads TGTGCCAGCAGTCCTTGGGGGGATCAGCCCCAGCATTTT. Translated, it gives CASSPWGDQPQHF.

The chain combines TRBV28 with TRBJ2-5; D is perhaps TRBD2 (6 bases). The CDR3 covers 12 residues. V was shortened by 8 bases and J by 5 bases, with 12 bases between the two germline ends. Germline V gives CDR1 MDHEN, CDR2 SYDVKM. The CDR3 sequence: CASGGGVETQYF. The CDR3 DNA reads TGTGCCAGCGGTGGCGGGGTTGAGACCCAGTACTTC.

V gene TRBV7-2 combines with J gene TRBJ2-5; a weak D match, TRBD2 (5 bases). Germline assignment: CDR1 SGHTA and CDR2 FQGNSA. V lost 1 base and J lost 4, with 19 bases in between. This CDR3 is 17 amino acids long. CDR3 amino acids: CASSLGASGRGGETQYF. The CDR3 DNA follows: TGTGCCAGCAGCTTAGGCGCGAGCGGAAGAGGTGGAGAGACCCAGTACTTC.

V usage is TRBV28 and J usage is TRBJ2-7, with TRBD2 matching over 8 bases. Germline-derived CDR1 and CDR2 are MDHEN and SYDVKM. The CDR3 extends over 15 amino acids. V was clipped by 8 bases and J by 13 bases; unmatched bases: 22. In nucleotides, the CDR3 is TGTGCCAGCCTACCTGCCCCACTAGCGGAGGCAAGCCGTTACGTC. Amino acid sequence: CASLPAPLAEASRYV.

The CDR3: CASSGRGRIDYGYTF. In nucleotides, the CDR3 is TGTGCCAGCAGCGGGAGGGGAAGGATAGACTATGGCTACACCTTC. The chain is built from TRBV28 and TRBJ1-2; D may be TRBD1 (5 bases). The CDR3 length is 15 residues. Germline CDR1 MDHEN, CDR2 SYDVKM. V dropped 6 bases and J dropped 3 bases, with 17 bases sitting between them.

The rearrangement uses TRBV7-3 and TRBJ2-1; TRBD2 might be the D (6 bases). CDR3 length: 14 amino acids. In germline, CDR1 is SGHTA, CDR2 FQGTGA. Trimming removed 8 bases from V and 0 bases from J, with 11 bases in between. CDR3 sequence reads: CASSRGSSYNEQFF. In DNA form, the CDR3 reads TGTGCCAGCTCGCGGGGAAGCTCCTACAATGAGCAGTTCTTC.

The chain couples TRBV6-1 to TRBJ2-7; 10 bases line up with TRBD1. This CDR3 comprises 16 residues. The germline gives CDR1 MNHNS, CDR2 SASEGT. V lost 4 bases to trimming and J lost 2 bases; unmatched junction nucleotides: 8. The CDR3 is CASSGQFGQGAYEQYV. The CDR3 DNA reads TGTGCCAGCAGTGGGCAGTTCGGACAGGGGGCCTACGAGCAGTACGTC.

The J gene is TRBJ1-2, the V gene TRBV6-5, with TRBD1 as a possible D gene (5 bases). This CDR3 is built from 13 residues. V was trimmed by 1 base and J by 6 bases, leaving 9 bases between them. Per germline, CDR1 MNHEY and CDR2 SVGAGI. The CDR3 here is CASSYLDTNGYTF. The CDR3 region has the DNA TGTGCCAGCAGTTACTTGGACACTAATGGCTACACCTTC.